One and the same sample provided the 29 T cell receptor beta chains below, sequenced in a study of blood T cell repertoires in COVID-19. Assay: immunoSEQ multiplex PCR; the TCRdb copy retains only in-frame clones and omits some. The repertoire holds about 170,000 clones, with 88% as singletons. Specimen: peripheral blood. The receptors stem from a man in his forties or fifties who had recovered from COVID-19.

V and J are TRBV6-1 and TRBJ2-7; TRBD2 matches 14 bases. Trimming at V came to 2 bases and at J to 0 bases, leaving 12 bases not matched to a gene. Germline V gives CDR1 MNHNS, CDR2 SASEGT. The CDR3 has 20 residues. The CDR3 sequence: CASSENNGGLAGVGSYEQYF. Here the CDR3 DNA reads TGTGCCAGCAGTGAAAATAATGGGGGACTAGCGGGAGTGGGCTCCTACGAGCAGTACTTC.

This chain's CDR3 is CARAFSGSQIGLAKNIQYF. For the CDR3, the DNA is TGTGCCAGAGCGTTTAGCGGGAGCCAGATCGGCTTAGCCAAAAACATTCAGTACTTC. The gene calls are TRBV5-3 and TRBJ2-4, with TRBD2 matching 9 bases. TRBV5-3 counts as an open reading frame of uncertain function. Trimming took 7 bases from V and 0 from J; bases not matched to a gene: 17. CDR3 length: 19 amino acids.

The chain links TRBV9 to TRBJ2-5; TRBD1 aligns across 8 bases. In germline, CDR1 is SGDLS, CDR2 YYNGEE. J lost 1 base, V lost 4 bases, and 6 bases had no gene match. The CDR3 runs to 15 residues. The CDR3, as DNA: TGTGCCAGCAGCTCCTGGACAGGGCTCCAAGAGACCCAGTACTTC. Translation: CASSSWTGLQETQYF. The whole variable domain, filled in from reference TRBV9 and TRBJ2-5, reads DSGVTQTPKHLITATGQRVTLRCSPRSGDLSVYWYQQSLDQGLQFLIQYYNGEERAKGNILERFSAQQFPDLHSELNLSSLELGDSALYFCASSSWTGLQETQYFGPGTRLLVL.

The J gene is TRBJ2-7, the V gene TRBV2, with 9 bases that match TRBD1. Trimming removed 5 bases from V and 3 bases from J; junction bases left unmatched: 2. Germline CDR1 is SNHLY and CDR2 is FYNNEI. This CDR3 has 13 residues. The CDR3 loop is CASSRDRDYEQYF. The CDR3 DNA reads TGTGCCAGCAGTCGGGACAGGGACTACGAGCAGTACTTC.

The chain carries TRBV29-1 and TRBJ1-2; 8 bases line up with TRBD1. The J segment lost 2 bases and the V segment lost 6 bases, leaving 8 bases of the junction unmatched. This CDR3 contains 14 residues. Germline assignment: CDR1 SQVTM and CDR2 ANQGSEA. Here the CDR3 reads CSVRTGNGNYGYTF. The CDR3, as DNA: TGCAGCGTCAGGACAGGGAATGGCAACTATGGCTACACCTTC.

The gene calls are TRBV19 and TRBJ1-3; 7 bases fit TRBD1. CDR3 size: 13 residues. The germline CDR1 and CDR2 sequences are LNHDA and SQIVND (reference sequence). V lost 5 bases and J lost 9; bases outside the gene matches: 7. DNA for the CDR3: TGTGCCAGTAGTGGCTACGACAGGGTCACCATATATTTT. Its protein product is CASSGYDRVTIYF.

The chain's CDR3 is CASSSRGRSGNTIYF. In DNA, the CDR3 is TGTGCCAGCAGCTCCAGGGGCCGCTCTGGAAACACCATATATTTT. The chain is built from TRBV5-4 and TRBJ1-3; TRBD1 might be the D (6 bases). The CDR3 runs to 15 residues. V shed 3 bases and J shed 0 bases, with 10 bases lying between them. Germline loops: CDR1 SGHNT, CDR2 YYREEE (reference sequence).

This clone was seen only once. The chain combines TRBV12-3 or TRBV12-4 with TRBJ2-5; TRBD2 aligns across 7 bases. The V segment lost 6 bases and the J segment 4 bases; nucleotides outside the gene matches: 5. The length of the CDR3 is 13 residues. The CDR3 DNA follows: TGTGCCAGCAGATCCTTAGCGGGAGAGACCCAGTACTTC. The encoded protein is CASRSLAGETQYF.

The CDR3 nucleotides read TGCGCCAGCAGCCTGACAGGGCCCATGAACACTGAAGCTTTCTTT. It yields the protein CASSLTGPMNTEAFF. V and J are TRBV4-3 and TRBJ1-1, with 7 bases lining up with TRBD1. With V trimmed by 4 bases and J by 0 bases, 5 bases remained unmatched. The CDR3 is 15 residues long. From germline, CDR1 is LGHNA and CDR2 YSLEER.

The gene calls are TRBV7-2 and TRBJ2-7, with TRBD2 as a possible D gene (5 bases). V shed 1 base and J shed 0 bases, with 10 bases lying between them. The germline V gene encodes CDR1 SGHTA and CDR2 FQGNSA. The length of the CDR3 is 15 residues. In nucleotides, the CDR3 is TGTGCCAGCAGCTTAGGCCCAGGAGGCTCCTACGAGCAGTACTTC. Its protein product is CASSLGPGGSYEQYF.

This chain connects TRBV7-2 to TRBJ2-5; 10 positions match TRBD2. After removal of 5 bases from V and 5 bases from J, the junction contained 8 bases not matched to a gene. The germline gives CDR1 SGHTA, CDR2 FQGNSA. CDR3 length: 15 residues. CDR3 DNA: TGTGCCAGCAGCGATCAGCGGGGGGGCGTTGAGACCCAGTACTTC. This encodes CASSDQRGGVETQYF.

This sequence joins TRBV11-2 and TRBJ2-2, with D hard to call. V shed 0 bases and J shed 5 bases, with 4 bases lying between them. Germline V gives CDR1 SGHAT, CDR2 FQNNGV. This CDR3 spans 13 amino acids. The CDR3 DNA follows: TGTGCCAGCAGCTTAGAGAGGACCGGGGAGCTGTTTTTT. Its protein product is CASSLERTGELFF.

The CDR3 sequence is CASSSYTWTGINTEAFF. CDR3 in DNA: TGTGCCAGCAGCTCCTATACCTGGACAGGGATAAATACTGAAGCTTTCTTT. The V call is TRBV7-9, the J call TRBJ1-1; 8 nucleotides line up with TRBD1. CDR1 SEHNR and CDR2 FQNEAQ come from the germline V gene (reference sequence). After removal of 4 bases from V and 5 bases from J, the junction contained 15 bases not matched to a gene. The CDR3 has 17 residues.

The chain has TRBV28 and TRBJ2-6, with D uncertain. CDR3 length equals 13 residues. Trimming removed 10 bases from V and 1 base from J, with 8 bases in between. Germline V CDR1 and CDR2: MDHEN, SYDVKM. This CDR3 reads CATRGSGANVLTF. The CDR3 nucleotides are TGTGCCACCCGCGGTTCTGGGGCCAACGTCCTGACTTTC.

V is TRBV5-1 and J is TRBJ1-4; perhaps TRBD1 as D (6 bases). Trimming left V 2 bases short and J 2 bases short, with 13 bases between. Germline-derived CDR1 and CDR2 are SGHRS and YFSETQ. The CDR3 has 16 residues. CDR3 coding DNA: TGCGCCAGCAGCTTACCTACAGGGTCCACTAATGAAAAACTGTTTTTT. This codes for CASSLPTGSTNEKLFF.

In its sample, this clone was seen a few times. One end of the junction does not line up with germline, which may come from a read error. This rearrangement joins TRBV30 to TRBJ1-1, with 9 bases lining up with TRBD1. Germline CDR1 and CDR2: GTSNPN and SVGIG (reference sequence). This CDR3 comprises 14 residues. CDR3 region: CAWSKTRDRGNMRF. The CDR3 DNA sequence: TGTGCCTGGAGTAAAACGAGAGACAGGGGGAACATGCGCTTT.

The rearrangement uses TRBV29-1 and TRBJ1-1; 7 bases line up with TRBD1. The V and J ends lost 2 bases and 4 bases, in that order; junction bases with no gene match: 7. The CDR3 loop spans 14 amino acids. The germline V gene has CDR1 SQVTM and CDR2 ANQGSEA. This CDR3 is CSVEYRGVGTEAFF. CDR3 in DNA: TGCAGCGTTGAATACAGGGGCGTCGGCACTGAAGCTTTCTTT.

The chain joins TRBV7-9 to TRBJ1-1, with D maybe TRBD1 (5 bases). CDR1 and CDR2 from the germline V gene are SEHNR and FQNEAQ (reference sequence). This CDR3 spans 13 amino acids. Trimming pared 4 bases from V and 7 bases from J, leaving 13 bases between. CDR3 DNA sequence: TGTGCCAGCAGCTCCGTGGCAGGGTTTGAAGCTTTCTTT. Translation gives CASSSVAGFEAFF.

The rearrangement links TRBV18 to TRBJ2-7; 9 bases line up with TRBD1. Germline V gene lookup returns CDR1 KGHSH and CDR2 LQKENI. The CDR3 has 15 amino acids. The V gene end was trimmed by 5 bases and the J gene end by 1 base; junction bases not matched to a gene: 6. The CDR3 loop is CASSNRDRASYEQYF. CDR3 bases: TGTGCCAGCTCAAACCGGGACAGGGCTTCCTACGAGCAGTACTTC.

This rearrangement joins TRBV7-2 to TRBJ2-3, with 8 positions matching TRBD2. The germline V gene encodes CDR1 SGHTA and CDR2 FQGNSA. The CDR3 length is 15 residues. With 2 bases clipped from V and 3 bases from J, the junction kept 4 bases outside the gene matches. The CDR3 DNA follows: TGTGCCAGCAGCTTACCGGGAGGGCGAACAGATACGCAGTATTTT. This gives the protein CASSLPGGRTDTQYF.

The chain joins TRBV12-3 or TRBV12-4 to TRBJ1-2; 9 bases fit TRBD1. V gave up 2 bases and J gave up 6 bases; unmatched junction bases: 1. The CDR3 covers 13 residues. CDR3 bases: TGTGCCAGCAGTTTATGGGACAGGGATGGCTACACCTTC. Residues: CASSLWDRDGYTF.

The gene calls are TRBV6-5 and TRBJ2-7, with a possible D match to TRBD1 (6 bases). V was trimmed by 5 bases and J by 6 bases, leaving 14 bases between them. CDR3 length: 13 residues. Germline values: CDR1 MNHEY, CDR2 SVGAGI. CDR3 protein: CASSLLRGREQYF. The CDR3 bases are TGTGCCAGCAGTCTCCTCAGGGGTCGCGAGCAGTACTTC.

V is TRBV5-1 and J is TRBJ1-4, with 7 nucleotides matching TRBD1. The trim removed 4 bases at V and 4 bases at J, leaving 4 bases unmatched. The CDR3 covers 14 residues. The germline CDR1 and CDR2 sequences are SGHRS and YFSETQ. CDR3 in DNA: TGCGCCAGCAGCCTCGGGACAGTTAATGAAAAACTGTTTTTT. This sequence encodes CASSLGTVNEKLFF.

The chain joins TRBV6-5 to TRBJ1-4; perhaps TRBD1 as D (6 bases). Germline-derived CDR1 and CDR2 are MNHEY and SVGAGI. Trimming pared 2 bases from V and 6 bases from J, leaving 13 bases between. CDR3 length: 15 residues. The CDR3 DNA reads TGTGCCAGCAGTTACCGGGGGGGCCACGATGAAAAACTGTTTTTT. Translated, it gives CASSYRGGHDEKLFF.

This clone has just a few counts. The chain links TRBV9 to TRBJ2-3; 9 nucleotides match TRBD1. Germline V gives CDR1 SGDLS, CDR2 YYNGEE. The length of the CDR3 is 15 residues. V lost 3 bases and J lost 0; bases outside the gene matches: 2. CDR3 in amino acids: CASSGGQGSTDTQYF. In nucleotides, the CDR3 is TGTGCCAGCAGCGGGGGACAGGGTAGCACAGATACGCAGTATTTT.

V gene TRBV5-1 combines with J gene TRBJ2-1; TRBD1 aligns across 9 bases. Trimming removed 2 bases from V and 9 bases from J; junction bases left unmatched: 9. From germline, CDR1 is SGHRS and CDR2 YFSETQ. This CDR3 has 15 amino acids. The CDR3 region has the DNA TGCGCCAGCAGCTTTGGGACAGGGAGGCCTCCTGAGCAGTTCTTC. Its protein is CASSFGTGRPPEQFF.

V and J are TRBV5-4 and TRBJ2-3; the match to TRBD2 covers 8 bases. The CDR3 spans 19 residues. Trimming took 0 bases from V and 4 from J; bases not matched to a gene: 16. The germline gives CDR1 SGHNT, CDR2 YYREEE (reference sequence). CDR3: CASSLARPLSGKPPDTQYF. CDR3 nucleotide sequence: TGTGCCAGCAGCTTGGCGCGCCCACTTAGCGGGAAGCCCCCAGATACGCAGTATTTT.

This rearrangement joins TRBV7-6 to TRBJ2-6; 9 nucleotides match TRBD2. Trimming cost V 5 bases and J 4 bases; bases outside gene matches: 18. CDR1 is SGHVS, CDR2 FNYEAQ, per germline. CDR3 size: 20 residues. The CDR3 loop reads CASSLAASGARATGANVLTF. The CDR3 DNA follows: TGTGCCAGCAGCCTTGCAGCTAGCGGGGCTCGGGCAACCGGGGCCAACGTCCTGACTTTC.

The chain carries TRBV6-6 and TRBJ2-3; 7 positions agree with TRBD1. The CDR3 length is 16 residues. With V trimmed by 0 bases and J by 0 bases, 3 bases remained unmatched. CDR1 and CDR2 from the germline V gene are MNHNY and SVGAGI (reference sequence). The CDR3 loop reads CASSYSLDRSTDTQYF. The CDR3 DNA sequence: TGTGCCAGCAGTTACTCGTTGGACAGGAGCACAGATACGCAGTATTTT.